This T cell receptor beta chain was recovered during a study of blood T cell repertoires in COVID-19 (dated by TCRdb to 2018 to 2020). Background on the whole study: Samples from collaborators originated in the United States, Italy and Spain and spanned both the acute and convalescent phases of COVID-19. Samples came from the ongoing ImmuneRACE study (first 160 participants) plus 1,254 subjects from 6 global collaborators. The prospective study material was composed of cDNA or gDNA derived from T cells, B-cell-depleted T cells, or PBMCs. Subjects who had been exposed to COVID-19, were actively infected with it, or had recovered from it provided the deeply sampled blood TCRbeta repertoires that made up the dataset. A freely available public database, intended as a resource for researchers studying the immune response to SARS-CoV-2, is where the repertoires were released. Sample metadata almost always included a de-identified subject ID, COVID-19 status, age in years and sex. Where HLA class I and class II types were available, the types were taken from metadata supplied by the sample provider, not from assay-based typing. Broad study findings and their caveats: Clinical and demographic metadata were provided uncurated, with the amount varying by source and participant.

This clone has only one observation. Its specific antigen is unknown. No per-base quality is available; no much larger clone lies one base away. Each collaborating institution followed its own protocols to collect whole blood in K2EDTA tubes. For TCRbeta analysis, collaborator samples were shipped as frozen whole blood, as isolated PBMCs, or as DNA extracted from either sample type. The germline V gene (reference sequence) provides CDR1 SGHKS and CDR2 YYEKEE. At the junction V is shortened by 2 bases and J by 3 bases; bases outside the gene matches: 7. The CDR3 numbers 15 residues from cysteine through phenylalanine. Just CDR3 DNA is preserved here, 45 bases in frame from base 1. TCRbeta CDR3 regions were amplified from genomic DNA by means of the immunoSEQ Assay, a bias-controlled multiplex PCR. In the original analysis: The number of nucleated cells in each sample was estimated from the amplification of reference gene primers within the assay. To quantify the absolute abundance of each unique TCRbeta CDR3 rearrangement, sequence reads were collapsed and filtered. For each sample, productive Simpson clonality was calculated as the square root of Simpson's diversity index over productive rearrangements. The source is immuneACCESS, and TCRdb retained only in-frame sequences with V and J called. Part of the clones is not carried over; for the studies checked, unresolved V genes explain less than half of this, and the remainder is unexplained. The V and J calls and clone size were taken over from that table, and D and trimming were inferred from the DNA. This sample lists 49,000 or so clones; about nine tenths were detected once. The ten top clones hold about 6.7% of the sample.

The TCR comes from a man between 50 and 59 years old with active COVID-19. The V and J segments used are TRBV5-5 and TRBJ1-2; TRBD1 matches 7 bases in the middle. Source material: peripheral blood. The CDR3 reads CASSLQGTGDYGYTF. The nucleotide sequence reads as follows: TGTGCCAGCAGCTTACAGGGGACCGGGGACTATGGCTACACCTTC.